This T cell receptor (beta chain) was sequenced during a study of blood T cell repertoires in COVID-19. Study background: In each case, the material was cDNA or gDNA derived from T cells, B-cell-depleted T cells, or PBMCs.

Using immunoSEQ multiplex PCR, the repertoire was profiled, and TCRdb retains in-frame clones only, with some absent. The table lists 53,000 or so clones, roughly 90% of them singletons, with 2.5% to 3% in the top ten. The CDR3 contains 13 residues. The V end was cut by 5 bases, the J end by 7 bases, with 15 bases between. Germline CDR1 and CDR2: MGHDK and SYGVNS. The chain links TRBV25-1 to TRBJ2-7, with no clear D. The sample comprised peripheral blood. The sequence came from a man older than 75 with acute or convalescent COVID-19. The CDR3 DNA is TGTGCCAGCAGTCCACACCCCCGACAAGAGCAGTACTTC. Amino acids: CASSPHPRQEQYF.